The clone carrying this TCR beta chain was counted only a few times. Its antigen remains unidentified. The CDR3 regions of TCR beta were amplified from RNA transcripts. The HTBI primer set drove a first-round RT-PCR of the TCR CDR3. TCRdb ran MiXCR on the multiplex PCR reads and lists one entry per CDR3 protein. This sample has 600,000 or so distinct CDR3 sequences, with 13% to 15% found just once. The CDR3 has 14 amino acids. The germline gives CDR1 SQVTM, CDR2 ANQGSEA. Trimming took off 4 bases at V and 8 bases at J, with 17 bases between the two ends. The entry originates in a study of T cells in Graves' hyperthyroidism and ophthalmopathy. Each person with ophthalmopathy scored at least 3 on the Clinical Activity Score, reached NOSPECS grade 4 or higher, and had been ill under 3 months. Study-level results: The authors' 13 V-J model separated ophthalmopathy from stable hyperthyroidism.

Sequencing input: blood. The V and J genes are TRBV29-1 and TRBJ1-4, with unresolved D. The receptor comes from a woman aged 18-29 years with Graves' ophthalmopathy. DNA for the CDR3: TGCAGCGTTGTGACAACTATAATCCAGGAAAAACTGTTTTTT. Residues: CSVVTTIIQEKLFF.